This T cell receptor (beta chain) was sequenced in a study of identical twins. Study-level results: Clonotypes of the beta chain that were abundant in cord blood carried fewer insertions (memory repertoires showed none).

At least ten counts were recorded for this clonotype. Its target is not known. Germline V CDR1 and CDR2: LNHNV, YYDKDF (reference sequence). The CDR3 consists of 11 residues. The ends were cut back, 2 bases at V and 4 bases at J, with 2 bases in the middle. Using its own MiXCR run on the 5' RACE reads, TCRdb lists one record per CDR3 protein. The sample has roughly 690,000 distinct CDR3 sequences; about 20% are singletons. These records were also assigned to another study, of T cells expressing NK-cell markers.

The receptor's source is a young woman in good health. What was sequenced was PBMCs. The chain combines TRBV15 with TRBJ2-5; D uncertain. The chain's CDR3 is CATSRRETQYF. The CDR3 region has the DNA TGTGCCACCAGCAGAAGAGAGACCCAGTACTTC.